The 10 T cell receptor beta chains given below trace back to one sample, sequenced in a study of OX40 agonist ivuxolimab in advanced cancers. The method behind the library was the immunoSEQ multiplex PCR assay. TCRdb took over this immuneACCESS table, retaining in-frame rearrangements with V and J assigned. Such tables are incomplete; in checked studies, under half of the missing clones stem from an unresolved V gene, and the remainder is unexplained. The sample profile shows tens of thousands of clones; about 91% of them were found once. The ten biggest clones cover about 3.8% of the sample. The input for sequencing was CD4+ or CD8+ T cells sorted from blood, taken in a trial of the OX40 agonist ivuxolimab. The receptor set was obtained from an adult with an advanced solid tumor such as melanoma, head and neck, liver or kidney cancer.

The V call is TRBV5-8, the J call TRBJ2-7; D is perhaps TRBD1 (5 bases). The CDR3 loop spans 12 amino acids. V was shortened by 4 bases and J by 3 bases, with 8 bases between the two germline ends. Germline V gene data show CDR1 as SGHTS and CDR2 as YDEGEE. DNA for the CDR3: TGTGCCAGCAGCACGGACAACTACGAGCAGTACTTC. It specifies CASSTDNYEQYF.

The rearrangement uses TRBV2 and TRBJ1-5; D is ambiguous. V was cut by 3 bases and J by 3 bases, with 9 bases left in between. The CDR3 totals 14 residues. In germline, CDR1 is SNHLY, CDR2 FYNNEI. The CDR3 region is CASSDGTYNQPQHF. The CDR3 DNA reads TGTGCCAGCAGTGATGGCACTTACAATCAGCCCCAGCATTTT.

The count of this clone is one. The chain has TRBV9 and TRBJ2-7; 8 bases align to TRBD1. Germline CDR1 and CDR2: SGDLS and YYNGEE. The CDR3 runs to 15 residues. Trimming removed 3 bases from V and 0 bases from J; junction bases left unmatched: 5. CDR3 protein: CASSAGQGYSYEQYF. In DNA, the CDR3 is TGTGCCAGCAGCGCCGGACAGGGATACTCCTACGAGCAGTACTTC.

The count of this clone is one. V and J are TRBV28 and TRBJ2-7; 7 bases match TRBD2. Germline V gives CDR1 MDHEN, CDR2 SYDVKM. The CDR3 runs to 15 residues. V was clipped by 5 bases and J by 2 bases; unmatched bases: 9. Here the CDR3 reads CASSQTGGETYEQYF. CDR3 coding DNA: TGTGCCAGCAGTCAAACGGGAGGTGAGACCTACGAGCAGTACTTC.

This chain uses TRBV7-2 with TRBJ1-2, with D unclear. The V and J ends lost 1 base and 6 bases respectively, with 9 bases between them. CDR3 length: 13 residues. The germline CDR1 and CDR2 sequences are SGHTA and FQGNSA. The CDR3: CASSLGAMDGYTF. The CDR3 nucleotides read TGTGCCAGCAGCTTAGGAGCTATGGATGGCTACACCTTC.

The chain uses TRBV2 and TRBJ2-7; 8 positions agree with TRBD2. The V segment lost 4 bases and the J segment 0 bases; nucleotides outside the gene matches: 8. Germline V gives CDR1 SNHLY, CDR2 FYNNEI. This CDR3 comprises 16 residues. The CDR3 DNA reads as TGTGCCAGCAGTGCGCCAAGCGGGAGTATCTCCTACGAGCAGTACTTC. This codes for CASSAPSGSISYEQYF. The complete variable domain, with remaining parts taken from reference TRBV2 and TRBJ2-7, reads EPEVTQTPSHQVTQMGQEVILRCVPISNHLYFYWYRQILGQKVEFLVSFYNNEISEKSEIFDDQFSVERPDGSNFTLKIRSTKLEDSAMYFCASSAPSGSISYEQYFGPGTRLTVT.

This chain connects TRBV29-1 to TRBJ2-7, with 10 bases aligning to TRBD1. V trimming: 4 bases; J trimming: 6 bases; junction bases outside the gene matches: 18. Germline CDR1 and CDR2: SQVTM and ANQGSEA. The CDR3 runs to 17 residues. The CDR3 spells CSVVGRTLGQGSGEQYF. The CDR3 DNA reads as TGCAGCGTTGTGGGAAGGACATTGGGACAGGGGTCGGGCGAGCAGTACTTC.

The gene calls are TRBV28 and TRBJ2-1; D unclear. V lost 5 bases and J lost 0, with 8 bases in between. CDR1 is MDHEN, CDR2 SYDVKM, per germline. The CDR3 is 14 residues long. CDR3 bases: TGTGCCAGCAGTCCCCAGGACTCCTACAATGAGCAGTTCTTC. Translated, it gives CASSPQDSYNEQFF.

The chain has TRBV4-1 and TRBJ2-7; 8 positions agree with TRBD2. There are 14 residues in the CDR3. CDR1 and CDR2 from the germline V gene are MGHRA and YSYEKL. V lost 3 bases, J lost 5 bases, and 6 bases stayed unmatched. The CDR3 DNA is TGCGCCAGCAGCCAGCAAGTAGCGGGGAACGAGCAGTACTTC. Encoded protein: CASSQQVAGNEQYF.

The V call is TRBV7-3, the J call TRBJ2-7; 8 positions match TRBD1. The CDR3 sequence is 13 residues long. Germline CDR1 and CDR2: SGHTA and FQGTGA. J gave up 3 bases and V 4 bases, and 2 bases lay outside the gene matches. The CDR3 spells CASSSDRGYEQYF. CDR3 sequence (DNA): TGTGCCAGCAGCTCCGACAGGGGCTACGAGCAGTACTTC.